This TCR beta chain was captured in a study of blood T cell repertoires in COVID-19. Study background: The United States, Italy and Spain supplied acute and convalescent COVID-19 samples.

The germline CDR1 and CDR2 sequences are SGHTA and FQGNSA. The CDR3 sequence is 12 residues long. Trimming took off 4 bases at V and 5 bases at J, with 8 bases between the two ends. Residents of about two dozen US areas, aged about 18 to 89 years, made up the participants. Recovered Cohort 3 donors showed two negative PCRs, clearance, or symptom resolution. As handled by the study authors: Reference gene primers were amplified, and this amplification served to estimate nucleated cell counts. The assay was immunoSEQ multiplex PCR, and TCRdb's table has in-frame clones only and misses some. V, J and clone size derive from that table, while D and trimming were established from the DNA sequence. The sample yields about 320,000 clones, about nine tenths seen once.

This rearrangement joins TRBV7-2 to TRBJ2-5; D gene unclear. Sequencing was carried out using PBMCs or T cells enriched from blood (not recorded which). The sequence came from a man in his sixties who had recovered from COVID-19. CDR3 in DNA: TGTGCCAGCAGCTCTAGGATGGAGACCCAGTACTTC. Its protein product is CASSSRMETQYF.